The next 21 T cell receptor beta chains were all read from a single sample in a study of T cells in Graves' hyperthyroidism and ophthalmopathy. TCR beta CDR3 sequences were amplified from RNA transcripts. RT-PCR in the first round (using the HTBI primer set) targeted the TCR CDR3. MiXCR, run by TCRdb on the multiplex PCR reads, gives a single entry per CDR3 protein. The sample contains fewer than 650,000 distinct CDR3 sequences, over 45% of which appear only once. Sequencing was done on a sample of peripheral blood or thyroid tissue (not recorded which). The receptors were sampled from an adult woman with Graves' disease, either hyperthyroidism or ophthalmopathy (not recorded which).

The chain has TRBV28 and TRBJ1-5; tentatively, D is TRBD1 (6 bases). Germline CDR1 and CDR2: MDHEN and SYDVKM. Trimming removed 2 bases at V and 5 bases at J, with 10 bases between. The CDR3 has 14 amino acids. Here the CDR3 reads CASSLDQGHQPQHF. DNA of the CDR3: TGTGCCAGCAGTTTAGACCAGGGGCATCAGCCCCAGCATTTT.

The chain uses TRBV20-1 and TRBJ1-1; D possibly corresponds to TRBD1 (6 bases). The CDR3 has 12 residues. From germline, CDR1 is DFQATT and CDR2 SNEGSKA (reference sequence). The CDR3 bases are TGCAACCTACTGCGGGGGGCCACTGAAGCTTTCTTT. It codes for CNLLRGATEAFF.

V gene TRBV5-1 combines with J gene TRBJ2-2, with 10 bases that match TRBD2. The CDR3 loop spans 16 amino acids. The germline gives CDR1 SGHRS, CDR2 YFSETQ. The ends lost 2 bases at V and 1 base at J; junction bases unmatched: 2. The CDR3 DNA reads as TGCGCCAGCAGCTTCGCTAGCGGGGGGAACACCGGGGAGCTGTTTTTT. As protein: CASSFASGGNTGELFF.

This clonotype was recorded only once. One end of the junction is discordant with germline, which a read error may explain. The rearrangement joins TRBV9 to TRBJ2-6; TRBD1 is a possible D gene (5 bases). Germline-derived CDR1 and CDR2 are SGDLS and YYNGEE. CDR3 length equals 16 residues. This chain's CDR3 is CASSLAGSSGANALTF. The CDR3 DNA sequence: TGTGCCAGCAGCTTAGCAGGATCGTCTGGGGCCAACGCCCTGACTTTC.

The J gene is TRBJ2-3, the V gene TRBV7-2; 8 bases line up with TRBD2. V was clipped by 2 bases and J by 1 base; unmatched bases: 2. The CDR3 has 15 residues. Germline CDR1 reads SGHTA; CDR2 reads FQGNSA. The CDR3 DNA is TGTGCCAGCAGCTTACACGGGGGGGGCACAGATACGCAGTATTTT. Translated, it gives CASSLHGGGTDTQYF.

CDR3 DNA sequence: TGTGCCAGCAGCTTATACGGCGGGAGAAATGAAAAACTGTTTTTT. As protein: CASSLYGGRNEKLFF. The chain couples TRBV7-9 to TRBJ1-4; D is unclear. The CDR3 covers 15 residues. V was cut by 2 bases and J by 5 bases, with 12 bases left in between. Per germline, CDR1 SEHNR and CDR2 FQNEAQ (reference sequence).

This clonotype was recorded many times. V and J are TRBV6-5 and TRBJ2-7, with a possible D match to TRBD2 (6 bases). The CDR3 runs to 12 residues. Trimming shortened V by 6 bases and J by 7 bases, and 13 bases separated the two germline ends. Germline loops: CDR1 MNHEY, CDR2 SVGAGI. CDR3: CASRTIAEEQYF. DNA of the CDR3: TGTGCCAGCAGGACGATAGCGGAGGAGCAGTACTTC.

V is TRBV19 and J is TRBJ2-6; D gene ambiguous. The CDR3 is made up of 14 amino acids. V lost 6 bases, J lost 0 bases, and 6 bases lay in between. Germline-derived CDR1 and CDR2 are LNHDA and SQIVND (reference sequence). This CDR3 is CASRADSGANVLTF. DNA for the CDR3: TGTGCCAGTAGGGCGGACTCTGGGGCCAACGTCCTGACTTTC.

The chain joins TRBV7-9 to TRBJ1-3; D unresolved. In germline, CDR1 is SEHNR, CDR2 FQNEAQ (reference sequence). Trimming removed 1 base at V and 3 bases at J, with 7 bases between. The length of the CDR3 is 14 residues. CDR3 residues: CASSLEEFGNTIYF. The CDR3, as DNA: TGTGCCAGCAGCTTAGAGGAGTTTGGAAACACCATATATTTT. The complete variable domain, with remaining parts taken from reference TRBV7-9 and TRBJ1-3, reads DTGVSQNPRHKITKRGQNVTFRCDPISEHNRLYWYRQTLGQGPEFLTYFQNEAQLEKSRLLSDRFSAERPKGSFSTLEIQRTEQGDSAMYLCASSLEEFGNTIYFGEGSWLTVV.

This clonotype was found many times. The rearrangement joins TRBV29-1 to TRBJ1-2; D gene uncertain. Trimming took 8 bases from V and 4 from J, leaving 11 bases between them. Germline-derived CDR1 and CDR2 are SQVTM and ANQGSEA. This CDR3 has 11 residues. The CDR3, as DNA: TGCAGCCTGAGTAATACCTATGGCTACACCTTC. Its protein is CSLSNTYGYTF.

This clonotype has just a few counts. This chain joins TRBV7-2 and TRBJ2-5; TRBD2 matches 14 bases. V was clipped by 3 bases and J by 5 bases; unmatched bases: 2. Germline V gives CDR1 SGHTA, CDR2 FQGNSA. The CDR3 totals 15 residues. The CDR3 sequence: CASSLTSGGAETQYF. CDR3 DNA: TGTGCCAGCAGCTTGACTAGCGGGGGGGCTGAGACCCAGTACTTC.

This clonotype has at least ten counts. V usage is TRBV7-2 and J usage is TRBJ2-5; the D is unclear. V dropped 1 base and J dropped 5 bases, with 8 bases sitting between them. The length of the CDR3 is 13 residues. Germline CDR1 reads SGHTA; CDR2 reads FQGNSA. CDR3 region: CASSLGELETQYF. The CDR3 coding sequence is TGTGCCAGCAGCTTAGGAGAGCTGGAGACCCAGTACTTC.

V usage is TRBV25-1 and J usage is TRBJ1-5; D gene unclear. The CDR3 is 16 amino acids. Germline CDR1 and CDR2: MGHDK and SYGVNS. V lost 4 bases to trimming and J lost 0 bases, with 13 bases between them. CDR3 sequence (DNA): TGTGCCAGCAGTGCTAGATTTCCCCGTAGCAATCAGCCCCAGCATTTT. The encoded protein is CASSARFPRSNQPQHF.

The table lists this clonotype with many counts. At one boundary the junction diverges from the germline segment, which might be a read error. The chain combines TRBV5-1 with TRBJ1-1; no firm D call. CDR3 size: 11 residues. From germline, CDR1 is SGHRS and CDR2 YFSETQ. DNA for the CDR3: TGTGCCAGCAGCTTGGGGACTGAAGCTTTCTTT. Its protein product is CASSLGTEAFF.

The chain has TRBV28 and TRBJ2-2; TRBD2 is a possible D gene (5 bases). The CDR3 is made up of 14 amino acids. CDR1 and CDR2 (germline): MDHEN, SYDVKM. V dropped 7 bases and J dropped 4 bases, with 13 bases sitting between them. The CDR3 DNA is TGTGCCAGCAAACTCGAGGGCCCCACCGGGGAGCTGTTTTTT. Translating it yields CASKLEGPTGELFF.

This clonotype is a singleton in its sample. The chain carries TRBV5-1 and TRBJ1-5; 8 bases are shared with TRBD1. Germline V lookup: CDR1 SGHRS, CDR2 YFSETQ. The CDR3 is 14 residues long. The V gene end was trimmed by 0 bases and the J gene end by 7 bases; junction bases not matched to a gene: 3. The CDR3 DNA reads as TGCGCCAGCAGCTTGGCAGGGGGCGAACAGCCCCAGCATTTT. It codes for CASSLAGGEQPQHF. The variable domain in full, with the rest retrieved from reference TRBV5-1 and TRBJ1-5, is KAGVTQTPRYLIKTRGQQVTLSCSPISGHRSVSWYQQTPGQGLQFLFEYFSETQRNKGNFPGRFSGRQFSNSRSEMNVSTLELGDSALYLCASSLAGGEQPQHFGDGTRLSIL.

Note on this clonotype: At one boundary the junction diverges from the germline segment, which might be a read error. V and J are TRBV19 and TRBJ1-5; 9 positions agree with TRBD1. Germline CDR1 reads LNHDA; CDR2 reads SQIVND (reference sequence). The CDR3 spans 15 residues. The CDR3, as DNA: TGTGCCGGTAGTTTTGGGACAGGGACTCTGCAGCCCCAGCATTTT. It translates to CAGSFGTGTLQPQHF. Drawing the rest from reference TRBV19 and TRBJ1-5, the complete variable domain is DGGITQSPKYLFRKEGQNVTLSCEQNLNHDAMYWYRQDPGQGLRLIYYSQIVNDFQKGDIAEGYSVSREKKESFPLTVTSAQKNPTAFYLCAGSFGTGTLQPQHFGDGTRLSIL.

The chain is built from TRBV7-2 and TRBJ2-5, with no clear D. Germline V gives CDR1 SGHTA, CDR2 FQGNSA. The CDR3 has 12 amino acids. V was clipped by 3 bases and J by 5 bases, with 7 bases between them. The CDR3 loop is CASSFTVETQYF. For the CDR3, the DNA is TGTGCCAGCAGCTTTACGGTGGAGACCCAGTACTTC.

The chain has TRBV7-2 and TRBJ1-2; D gene ambiguous. CDR1 is SGHTA, CDR2 FQGNSA, per germline. The V and J ends lost 5 bases and 9 bases respectively, with 22 bases between them. The CDR3 is 15 amino acids. The CDR3 DNA reads as TGTGCCAGCAGCCAACCGGGCCAGGACTTTAGGAGCTACACCTTC. This codes for CASSQPGQDFRSYTF.

This clonotype was counted a single time. The chain links TRBV18 to TRBJ2-7; 9 bases are shared with TRBD1. This CDR3 is built from 15 residues. V was pared by 3 bases and J by 3 bases, with 6 bases of the junction left unmatched. Per germline, CDR1 KGHSH and CDR2 LQKENI. This CDR3 reads CASSPDGTGLYEQYF. The CDR3 DNA sequence: TGTGCCAGCTCACCCGACGGGACAGGGCTCTACGAGCAGTACTTC.

This chain's CDR3 is CASDTGRNQPQHF. The CDR3 DNA follows: TGTGCCAGCGACACAGGCCGCAATCAGCCCCAGCATTTT. The genes are TRBV19 and TRBJ1-5; tentative D call: TRBD1 (5 bases). The CDR3 runs 13 residues. Trimming took 9 bases from V and 2 from J, leaving 11 bases between them. Germline V lookup: CDR1 LNHDA, CDR2 SQIVND (reference sequence).